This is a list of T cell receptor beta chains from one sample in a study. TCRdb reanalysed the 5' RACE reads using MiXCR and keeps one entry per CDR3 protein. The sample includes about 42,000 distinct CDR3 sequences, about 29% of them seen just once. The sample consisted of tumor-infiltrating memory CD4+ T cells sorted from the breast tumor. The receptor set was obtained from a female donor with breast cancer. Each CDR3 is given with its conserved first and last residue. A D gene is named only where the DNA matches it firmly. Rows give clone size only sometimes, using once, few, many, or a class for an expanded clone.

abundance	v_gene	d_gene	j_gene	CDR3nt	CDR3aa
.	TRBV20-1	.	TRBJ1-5	TGCAGTGCCATAGAGGTTGGGGGCCCTAGCAATCAGCCCCAGCATTTT	CSAIEVGGPSNQPQHF
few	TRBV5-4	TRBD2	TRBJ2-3	TGTGCCAGCAGCTCGCCGGGACTAGCGGGTTCTAGCACAGATACGCAGTATTTT	CASSSPGLAGSSTDTQYF
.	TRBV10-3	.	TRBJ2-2	TGTGCCATCAGTGACTTTGGGGTGTCCGGGGAGCTGTTTTTT	CAISDFGVSGELFF
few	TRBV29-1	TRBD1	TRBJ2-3	TGCAGCGCCGAGCCCGGGACAGGGGAGGAAGATACGCAGTATTTT	CSAEPGTGEEDTQYF
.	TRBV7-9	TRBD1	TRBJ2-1	TGTGCCGGCAGCTTCCGTGGGACAGGGATCAATGAGCAGTTCTTC	CAGSFRGTGINEQFF
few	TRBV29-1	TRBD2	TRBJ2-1	TGCAGCGCCTCCGGGACTAGCTTCAATGAGCAGTTCTTC	CSASGTSFNEQFF
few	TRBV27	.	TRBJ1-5	TGTGCCAGCCGGGCTTATAGCAATCAGCCCCAGCATTTT	CASRAYSNQPQHF
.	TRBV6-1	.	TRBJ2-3	TGTGCCAGCAGGCCTCTGCAGGCCGGCACAGATACGCAGTATTTT	CASRPLQAGTDTQYF
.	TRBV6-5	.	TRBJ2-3	TGTGCCAGCAGTTACGGGTTGTCCACAGATACGCAGTATTTT	CASSYGLSTDTQYF
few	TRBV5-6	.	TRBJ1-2	TGTGCCAGCACCAAAGGGTTACAGGAAAGAAACTATGGCTACACCTTC	CASTKGLQERNYGYTF
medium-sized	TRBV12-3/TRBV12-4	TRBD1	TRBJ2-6	TGTGCCAGCACCCGGGACAGGGGGTCTGGGGCCAACGTCCTGACTTTC	CASTRDRGSGANVLTF
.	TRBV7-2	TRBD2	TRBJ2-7	TGTGCCAGCGGCGTGAACAGCCCTCAGGCTAGCGGCTCCTACGAGCAGTACTTC	CASGVNSPQASGSYEQYF
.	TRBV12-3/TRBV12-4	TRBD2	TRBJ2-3	TGTGCCAGCAGGTCGGGACTAGGGGGGGGGCTAAGCACAGATACGCAGTATTTT	CASRSGLGGGLSTDTQYF
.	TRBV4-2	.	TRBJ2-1	TGTGCCAGCAGCCATGAGGGCCTGGGGAATGAGCAGTTCTTC	CASSHEGLGNEQFF
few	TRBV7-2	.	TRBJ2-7	TGTGCCAGCAGCCCGCAATCCTCCTACGAGCAGTACTTC	CASSPQSSYEQYF
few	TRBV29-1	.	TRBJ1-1	TGCAGCGTTCCATTGGGGGGCAGGGCAGCTTTCTTT	CSVPLGGRAAFF
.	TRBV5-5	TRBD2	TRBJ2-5	TGTGCCAGCAGCTTGGCCATAGCGGGGGGCCAAGAGACCCAGTACTTC	CASSLAIAGGQETQYF
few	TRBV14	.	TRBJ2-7	TGTGCCAGCAGCCCCATTGACAACCGTGGCTACGAGCAGTACTTC	CASSPIDNRGYEQYF
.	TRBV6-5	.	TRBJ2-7	TGTGCCAGCAGTTACTCTCCGGGCACCGAGCAGTACTTC	CASSYSPGTEQYF
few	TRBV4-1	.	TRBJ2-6	TGCGCCAGTGCGGGTGGGGTCTCTGGGGCCAACGTCCTGACTTTC	CASAGGVSGANVLTF
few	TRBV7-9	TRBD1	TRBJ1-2	TGTGCCAGCAGCTCGGGACAGGACTATGGCTACACCTTC	CASSSGQDYGYTF
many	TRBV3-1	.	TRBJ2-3	TGTGCCAGCAGCCTCCGTTCGGATACGCAGTATTTT	CASSLRSDTQYF
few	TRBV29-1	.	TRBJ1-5	TGCAGCGTGGGGGACGACAGAAAGAATCAGCCCCAGCATTTT	CSVGDDRKNQPQHF